Reported below is one T cell receptor (beta chain). Its target is not known. This record belongs to a study of cytomegalovirus exposure and HLA in healthy donors. Study-level information: In an earlier analysis, around 120 million unique TCR beta sequences were found from about 190 million T cells. Most donors, about 77% of some 400 genotyped, fell in the Caucasian-associated ancestry cluster. As released early, the data held some 85 million unique TCRs from HLA-typed donors.

In the PCR, 60 Vbeta and 13 Jbeta primers were used. Clones were sequenced by immunoSEQ multiplex PCR, and TCRdb holds only the in-frame ones, with some missing. Counted here are about 98,000 clones, 80% to 90% occurring once; the ten biggest clones make up approximately 1.3%. This CDR3 is 16 amino acids long. The V gene's germline CDR1 is MNHEY and CDR2 SMNVEV (reference sequence). The V and J ends lost 0 bases and 2 bases respectively, with 13 bases between them. Study-wide findings and caveats: In all likelihood, a cluster of highly shared sequence variants was a sequencing artifact.

The V gene is TRBV27, the J gene TRBJ2-5; TRBD1 is a possible D gene (5 bases). Sequenced sample: PBMCs. The origin of this receptor is a man aged 35 to 55 in good health and CMV-seronegative. DNA for the CDR3: TGTGCCAGCAGTTTATCTACTTGGGCAGGGCAAGAGACCCAGTACTTC. Its translation is CASSLSTWAGQETQYF.